The 24 T cell receptor beta chains below all came from one sample that was sequenced in a study of cytomegalovirus exposure and HLA in healthy donors. The PCR contained 60 Vbeta and 13 Jbeta primers. The repertoire was sequenced with immunoSEQ multiplex PCR; TCRdb's copy has only in-frame clones and lacks some. In the table there are approximately 100,000 clones, 71% of which are singletons. Source material: PBMCs. The receptors come from a female donor in good health and CMV-seronegative.

The gene calls are TRBV7-2 and TRBJ2-1; 7 bases match TRBD2. Germline CDR1 and CDR2: SGHTA and FQGNSA. The CDR3 runs 12 residues. V dropped 5 bases and J dropped 10; count of bases not matched to a gene: 5. The CDR3 protein is CASSPGGKEQFF. DNA of the CDR3: TGTGCCAGCAGCCCCGGGGGGAAGGAGCAGTTCTTC.

The chain joins TRBV11-3 to TRBJ2-3, with D maybe TRBD2 (5 bases). Per the germline V gene, CDR1 is SGHNT and CDR2 is YENEEA. The CDR3 covers 14 residues. V was pared by 5 bases and J by 4 bases, with 13 bases between. The CDR3 DNA is TGTGCCAGCAGCGTAACTAGTGGCGCAGATACGCAGTATTTT. It translates to CASSVTSGADTQYF.

The V gene is TRBV4-3, the J gene TRBJ1-1; D perhaps matches TRBD1 (6 bases). The germline V gene encodes CDR1 LGHNA and CDR2 YSLEER. Trimming left V 3 bases short and J 5 bases short, with 19 bases between. This CDR3 is 16 amino acids long. The DNA of the CDR3 is TGCGCCAGCAGCCAGGGGGCTCTGGGGTTAGGAACTGAAGCTTTCTTT. Protein product: CASSQGALGLGTEAFF.

The chain carries TRBV4-2 and TRBJ2-1; 7 positions agree with TRBD2. The CDR3 is 15 amino acids. V shed 1 base, J shed 9 bases, and the junction held 9 bases outside the gene matches. Germline V gene data show CDR1 as LGHNA and CDR2 as YNFKEQ. The CDR3 loop reads CASSQVGLVHIEQFF. CDR3 nucleotides: TGTGCCAGCAGCCAAGTAGGACTAGTACATATTGAGCAGTTCTTC.

The J gene is TRBJ2-1, the V gene TRBV5-1, with D possibly TRBD1 on 6 matching bases. Trimming removed 2 bases from V and 14 bases from J, with 11 bases in between. Germline CDR1 and CDR2: SGHRS and YFSETQ. The CDR3 contains 11 residues. This CDR3 reads CASSLQGLEFF. The CDR3 nucleotides read TGCGCCAGCAGCTTACAGGGCTTGGAGTTCTTC.

The rearrangement uses TRBV5-8 and TRBJ2-4, with 9 positions matching TRBD2. Germline values: CDR1 SGHTS, CDR2 YDEGEE. V dropped 2 bases and J dropped 14; count of bases not matched to a gene: 11. The CDR3 length is 14 residues. The CDR3 nucleotides read TGTGCCAGCAGCTTCCTTAAGGCAGTAGCGGGAGAGTACTTC. Translation: CASSFLKAVAGEYF.

This clone has only a few counts. This chain connects TRBV5-1 to TRBJ2-3, with 7 bases lining up with TRBD2. CDR3 length: 15 residues. Germline assignment: CDR1 SGHRS and CDR2 YFSETQ. The V and J ends lost 2 bases and 1 base, in that order; junction bases with no gene match: 4. CDR3 coding DNA: TGCGCCAGCAGCTTAGGAAGCGGGGGCACAGATACGCAGTATTTT. This encodes CASSLGSGGTDTQYF.

J is TRBJ1-1 and V is TRBV4-3, with 11 nucleotides matching TRBD1. CDR1 and CDR2 (germline): LGHNA, YSLEER. The junction had 11 bases not matched to a gene; V was cut back by 1 base and J by 4 bases. The CDR3 extends over 18 amino acids. CDR3 region: CASSQGGQGARRGTEAFF. Written as DNA, the CDR3 is TGCGCCAGCAGCCAAGGAGGACAGGGGGCGCGAAGGGGCACTGAAGCTTTCTTT.

The chain recombines TRBV4-1 with TRBJ2-7, with 11 bases identical to TRBD2. There are 15 residues in the CDR3. Losses at the gene ends were 4 bases for V and 5 bases for J; bases not matched to a gene: 7. Germline V lookup: CDR1 MGHRA, CDR2 YSYEKL. DNA of the CDR3: TGCGCCAGCAGCCTACTAGCGGGAGTTAGCAACGAGCAGTACTTC. Translated: CASSLLAGVSNEQYF.

This clone was detected once. The gene calls are TRBV30 and TRBJ1-5; D gene uncertain. The CDR3 extends over 13 amino acids. Per germline, CDR1 GTSNPN and CDR2 SVGIG (reference sequence). V lost 0 bases and J lost 3, with 6 bases in between. The CDR3 spells CAWSVGLNQPQHF. The CDR3 DNA reads as TGTGCCTGGAGTGTAGGACTCAATCAGCCCCAGCATTTT.

The V call is TRBV6-5, the J call TRBJ1-2, with TRBD1 matching over 7 bases. This CDR3 contains 14 residues. After removal of 4 bases from V and 3 bases from J, the junction contained 5 bases not matched to a gene. Germline lookup yields CDR1 MNHEY and CDR2 SVGAGI. The CDR3, as DNA: TGTGCCAGCAGTTGGTCCGACAGGGACTATGGCTACACCTTC. It is translated as CASSWSDRDYGYTF.

As to this clone: Its ends do not fully match the called genes, so a read error is possible. The chain recombines TRBV7-7 with TRBJ2-2, with 8 bases fitting TRBD2. CDR1 is SSHAT and CDR2 is FNYEAQ in the germline V gene (reference sequence). This CDR3 has 16 amino acids. Here the CDR3 DNA reads TGTGCTAGCAGCTACCTAGCGGGCGCGAACACCGGGGAGCTGTTTTTT. It encodes CASSYLAGANTGELFF.

This chain joins TRBV7-9 and TRBJ2-7; TRBD2 agrees at 13 bases. The germline V gene has CDR1 SEHNR and CDR2 FQNEAQ (reference sequence). After removal of 5 bases from V and 7 bases from J, the junction contained 8 bases not matched to a gene. The CDR3 is 15 amino acids. CDR3 in amino acids: CASSARTSGSHEQYF. The CDR3 nucleotides are TGTGCCAGCAGCGCCAGGACTAGCGGGAGTCATGAGCAGTACTTC.

This clone was detected only once. The genes are TRBV4-3 and TRBJ2-7; TRBD2 might be the D (5 bases). The CDR3 spans 17 residues. Germline CDR1 and CDR2: LGHNA and YSLEER. Trimming cost V 0 bases and J 2 bases, with 17 bases left between them. In DNA, the CDR3 is TGCGCCAGCAGCCAAGATCGGGCCGACGCGGGTACCTACGAGCAGTACTTC. This encodes CASSQDRADAGTYEQYF.

The CDR3 nucleotides are TGTGCCAGCAGTTCCCTACCGGGACAGCGGAGGACTGAAGCTTTCTTT. This codes for CASSSLPGQRRTEAFF. The chain uses TRBV27 and TRBJ1-1; TRBD1 agrees at 7 bases. Germline lookup yields CDR1 MNHEY and CDR2 SMNVEV (reference sequence). The CDR3 has 16 amino acids. V lost 4 bases, J lost 5 bases, and 13 bases stayed unmatched.

The DNA of the CDR3 is TGTGCCATCAGTCTCCCCCCAGCGGGAGGTGAGGAGACCCAGTACTTC. It codes for CAISLPPAGGEETQYF. The chain employs TRBV10-3 and TRBJ2-5; 9 bases match TRBD2. Germline V gene lookup returns CDR1 ENHRY and CDR2 SYGVKD. J gave up 5 bases and V 5 bases, and 12 bases lay outside the gene matches. This CDR3 comprises 16 residues.

The gene calls are TRBV7-9 and TRBJ2-1; TRBD2 agrees at 13 bases. Per germline, CDR1 SEHNR and CDR2 FQNEAQ (reference sequence). CDR3 length: 19 amino acids. V gave up 5 bases and J gave up 6 bases; unmatched junction bases: 16. The CDR3 nucleotides read TGTGCCAGCAGCCAAGGGGGGAGGACTAGCGGGAGCTCTTTCAATGAGCAGTTCTTC. This translates into CASSQGGRTSGSSFNEQFF.

The V call is TRBV6-5, the J call TRBJ1-5, with D possibly being TRBD1 (5 bases). This CDR3 spans 13 amino acids. Germline V CDR1 and CDR2: MNHEY, SVGAGI. The germline V and J ends were trimmed by 6 bases and 4 bases, with 10 bases remaining between them. DNA for the CDR3: TGTGCCAGCAGGGTCAGGGAAAATCAGCCCCAGCATTTT. Protein product: CASRVRENQPQHF.

This clone is a singleton in its sample. This chain uses TRBV19 with TRBJ2-3, with TRBD2 matching 12 bases. This CDR3 is 19 amino acids long. Trimming at V came to 4 bases and at J to 3 bases, leaving 14 bases not matched to a gene. Germline-derived CDR1 and CDR2 are LNHDA and SQIVND (reference sequence). The CDR3: CASSTKTSGRVGGTDTQYF. As DNA, the CDR3 is TGTGCCAGTAGTACCAAGACTAGCGGGAGAGTGGGAGGTACAGATACGCAGTATTTT.

This sequence joins TRBV28 and TRBJ2-2; 8 bases map to TRBD2. Trimming took 7 bases from V and 5 from J; bases not matched to a gene: 15. The CDR3 runs 17 residues. Per germline, CDR1 MDHEN and CDR2 SYDVKM. The CDR3 nucleotides read TGTGCCAGCACCTACGACGCGGGCGGGAGGTGGACCGGGGAGCTGTTTTTT. Its translation is CASTYDAGGRWTGELFF.

The V gene is TRBV14, the J gene TRBJ2-7; the D gene is possibly TRBD2 (5 bases). V was cut by 4 bases and J by 0 bases, with 7 bases left in between. The V gene's germline CDR1 is SGHDN and CDR2 FVKESK. This CDR3 has 13 amino acids. The CDR3, as DNA: TGTGCCAGCAGCCTGACTATCTCCTACGAGCAGTACTTC. Amino acid sequence: CASSLTISYEQYF.

This rearrangement joins TRBV18 to TRBJ2-1; D may be TRBD2 (6 bases). This CDR3 region has 17 residues. V was trimmed by 2 bases and J by 0 bases, leaving 14 bases between them. Germline lookup yields CDR1 KGHSH and CDR2 LQKENI. The CDR3 nucleotides are TGTGCCAGCTCACCAAGCTTCCGGGAGCGCTCCTACAATGAGCAGTTCTTC. Its translation is CASSPSFRERSYNEQFF. The full variable domain, in which reference TRBV18 and TRBJ2-1 provide the parts outside the CDR3, is NAGVMQNPRHLVRRRGQEARLRCSPMKGHSHVYWYRQLPEEGLKFMVYLQKENIIDESGMPKERFSAEFPKEGPSILRIQQVVRGDSAAYFCASSPSFRERSYNEQFFGPGTRLTVL.

The rearrangement uses TRBV4-2 and TRBJ2-7, with 11 nucleotides matching TRBD2. Germline trimming cut 4 bases from V and 5 bases from J; bases unmatched to any gene: 4. The CDR3 extends over 14 amino acids. The germline V gene encodes CDR1 LGHNA and CDR2 YNFKEQ. The chain's CDR3 is CASSLTSGSHEQYF. The CDR3 bases are TGTGCCAGCAGCCTTACTAGCGGGAGCCACGAGCAGTACTTC.

The gene calls are TRBV27 and TRBJ2-2, with 7 positions matching TRBD1. The V gene end was trimmed by 7 bases and the J gene end by 3 bases; junction bases not matched to a gene: 11. CDR1 is MNHEY and CDR2 is SMNVEV in the germline V gene (reference sequence). CDR3 length: 16 amino acids. Here the CDR3 reads CASIPTGQLYTGELFF. The CDR3, as DNA: TGTGCCAGCATCCCGACGGGACAGCTTTACACCGGGGAGCTGTTTTTT.